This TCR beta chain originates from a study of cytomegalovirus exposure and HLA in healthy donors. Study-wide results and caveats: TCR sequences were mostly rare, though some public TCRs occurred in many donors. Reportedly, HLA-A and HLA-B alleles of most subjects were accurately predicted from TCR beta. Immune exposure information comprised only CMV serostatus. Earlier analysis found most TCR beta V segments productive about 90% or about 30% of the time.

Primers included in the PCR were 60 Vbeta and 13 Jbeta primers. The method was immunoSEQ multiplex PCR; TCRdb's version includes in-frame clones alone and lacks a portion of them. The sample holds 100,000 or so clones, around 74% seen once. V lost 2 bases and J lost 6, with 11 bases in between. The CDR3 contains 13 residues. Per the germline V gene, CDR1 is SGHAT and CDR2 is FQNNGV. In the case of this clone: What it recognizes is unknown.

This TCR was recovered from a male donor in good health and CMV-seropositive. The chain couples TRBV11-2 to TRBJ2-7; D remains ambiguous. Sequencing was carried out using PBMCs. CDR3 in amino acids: CASSLSTDREQYF. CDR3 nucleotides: TGTGCCAGCAGCTTATCTACAGATCGCGAGCAGTACTTC.